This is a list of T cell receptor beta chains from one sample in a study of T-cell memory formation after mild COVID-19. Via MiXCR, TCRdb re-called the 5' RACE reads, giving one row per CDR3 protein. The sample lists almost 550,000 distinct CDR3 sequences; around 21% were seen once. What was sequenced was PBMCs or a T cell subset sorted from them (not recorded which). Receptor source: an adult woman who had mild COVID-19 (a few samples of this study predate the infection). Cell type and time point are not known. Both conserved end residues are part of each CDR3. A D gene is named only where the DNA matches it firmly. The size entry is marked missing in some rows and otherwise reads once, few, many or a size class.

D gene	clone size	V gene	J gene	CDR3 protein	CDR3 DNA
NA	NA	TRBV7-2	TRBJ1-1	CASSLEGGVAGSDSETFF	TGTGCCAGCAGCTTAGAAGGGGGTGTGGCAGGGAGTGATTCTGAAACTTTCTTT
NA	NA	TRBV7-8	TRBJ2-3	CASSLVLVGVEAGDTQYF	TGTGCCAGCAGCTTAGTATTGGTGGGGGTGGAGGCGGGAGATACGCAGTATTTT
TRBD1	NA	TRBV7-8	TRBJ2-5	CASSPTTVQGAQYF	TGTGCCAGCAGCCCCACGACGGTCCAGGGGGCCCAGTACTTC
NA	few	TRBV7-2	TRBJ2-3	CASSLRWGGTDTQYF	TGTGCCAGCAGCTTAAGGTGGGGCGGCACAGATACGCAGTATTTT
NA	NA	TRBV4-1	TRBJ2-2	CASSLKMGTGELFF	TGCGCCAGCAGCCTGAAGATGGGCACCGGGGAGCTGTTTTTT
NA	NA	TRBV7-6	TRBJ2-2	CASSLRTVTGELFF	TGTGCCAGCAGCCTGCGGACGGTAACCGGGGAGCTGTTTTTT
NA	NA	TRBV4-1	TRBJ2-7	CASSPETGNSYEQYF	TGCGCCAGCAGCCCCGAGACGGGGAACTCCTACGAGCAGTACTTC
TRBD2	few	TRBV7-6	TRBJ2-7	CASSPAGGGYNEQYF	TGTGCCAGCAGCCCCGCCGGCGGGGGGTATAACGAGCAGTACTTC
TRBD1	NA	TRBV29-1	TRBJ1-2	CSVDRGTGYGYTF	TGCAGCGTTGATCGCGGGACAGGGTATGGCTACACCTTC
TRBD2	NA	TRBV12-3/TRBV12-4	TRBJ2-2	CASSLLRGGIGTGELFF	TGTGCCAGCAGTTTATTACGCGGGGGAATAGGCACCGGGGAGCTGTTTTTT
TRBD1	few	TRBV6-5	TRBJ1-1	CASHLKQGDTEAFF	TGTGCCAGCCATCTTAAACAGGGGGACACTGAAGCTTTCTTT
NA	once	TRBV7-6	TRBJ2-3	CASSSAWGRTDTQYF	TGTGCCAGCAGCTCGGCGTGGGGGCGCACAGATACGCAGTATTTT
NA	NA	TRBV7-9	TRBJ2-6	CASSPSVGRASGANVLTF	TGTGCCAGCAGCCCCTCGGTAGGCAGGGCATCTGGGGCCAACGTCCTGACTTTC
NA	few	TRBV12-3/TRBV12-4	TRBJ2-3	CASSPSVGSTQYF	TGTGCCAGCAGTCCTAGTGTGGGTAGTACGCAGTATTTT
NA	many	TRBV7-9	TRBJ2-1	CASSPVDLIGDEQFF	TGTGCCAGCAGTCCCGTTGACCTTATCGGCGATGAGCAGTTCTTC
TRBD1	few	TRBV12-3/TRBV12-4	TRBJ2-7	CASSPGGTGGVEQYF	TGTGCCAGCAGTCCCGGGGGGACAGGGGGCGTCGAGCAGTACTTC
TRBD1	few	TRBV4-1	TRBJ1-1	CASSSDRVNEAFF	TGCGCCAGCAGCTCTGACAGGGTGAATGAAGCTTTCTTT
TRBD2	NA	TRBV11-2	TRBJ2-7	CASSLDWRPSGSYEQYF	TGTGCCAGCAGCTTAGATTGGAGGCCTAGCGGCTCCTACGAGCAGTACTTC
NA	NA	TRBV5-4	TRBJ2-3	CASSRDGASTDTQYF	TGTGCCAGCAGCCGAGACGGGGCTAGCACAGATACGCAGTATTTT